This T cell receptor (beta chain) was profiled in a study of cytomegalovirus exposure and HLA in healthy donors. The CDR3 is 13 residues long. In germline, CDR1 is ENHRY, CDR2 SYGVKD. V was pared by 10 bases and J by 2 bases, with 13 bases between. Primers: 60 Vbeta forward and 13 Jbeta reverse. Measured with immunoSEQ multiplex PCR; TCRdb has only the in-frame clones, and not every one. The sample comprises about 120,000 clones, approximately 8.6% of which are singletons, and around 5.8% rests with the top ten. The TCR originated in a woman in her forties in good health and CMV-seropositive. The J gene is TRBJ2-3, the V gene TRBV10-3; D uncertain. Source material: PBMCs. CDR3 in DNA: TGTGCCACCCGGGTTCTAGACACAGATACGCAGTATTTT. Amino acids: CATRVLDTDTQYF.